Following are 26 T cell receptor beta chains from one sample sequenced in a study of OX40 agonist ivuxolimab in advanced cancers. Clones were sequenced by immunoSEQ multiplex PCR, and TCRdb holds only the in-frame ones, with some missing. The sample carries approximately 98,000 clones, approximately 80% recorded once. The sequencing used CD4+ or CD8+ T cells sorted from blood, collected in a trial of the OX40 agonist ivuxolimab. These receptors were taken from an adult with an advanced solid tumor such as melanoma, head and neck, liver or kidney cancer.

The chain uses TRBV4-3 and TRBJ1-1, with D possibly matching TRBD1 (5 bases). From germline, CDR1 is LGHNA and CDR2 YSLEER. The V end was cut by 4 bases, the J end by 2 bases, with 11 bases between. The CDR3 is 14 residues long. Here the CDR3 reads CASSPGTDNTEAFF. The DNA of the CDR3 is TGCGCCAGCAGCCCGGGGACGGATAACACTGAAGCTTTCTTT.

The rearrangement uses TRBV11-2 and TRBJ2-7; TRBD1 agrees at 8 bases. Unmatched junction bases numbered 8, after V lost 4 bases and J lost 6 bases. The germline gives CDR1 SGHAT, CDR2 FQNNGV. This CDR3 is built from 14 residues. The CDR3 DNA is TGTGCCAGCAGCTCAGACAGGGGTCCGGGCGAGCAGTACTTC. Protein sequence: CASSSDRGPGEQYF. Supplemented by reference TRBV11-2 and TRBJ2-7, the full variable domain reads EAGVAQSPRYKIIEKRQSVAFWCNPISGHATLYWYQQILGQGPKLLIQFQNNGVVDDSQLPKDRFSAERLKGVDSTLKIQPAKLEDSAVYLCASSSDRGPGEQYFGPGTRLTVT.

The chain links TRBV2 to TRBJ2-2; D is ambiguous. Trimming left V 3 bases short and J 0 bases short, with 8 bases between. Germline V CDR1 and CDR2: SNHLY, FYNNEI. CDR3 size: 15 residues. In nucleotides, the CDR3 is TGTGCCAGCAGTGAGCTAGAGCCGAACACCGGGGAGCTGTTTTTT. Translated, it gives CASSELEPNTGELFF.

The chain carries TRBV9 and TRBJ2-2; unclear D gene. V gave up 0 bases and J gave up 5 bases, with 11 bases separating them. The CDR3 has 15 residues. CDR1 SGDLS and CDR2 YYNGEE come from the germline V gene. The CDR3 DNA sequence: TGTGCCAGCAGCGTAGCCTCGAGACCGACCGGGGAGCTGTTTTTT. It yields the protein CASSVASRPTGELFF.

The table lists this clone with a few counts. The chain recombines TRBV5-5 with TRBJ1-2; D perhaps matches TRBD1 (5 bases). V was shortened by 3 bases and J by 0 bases, with 12 bases between the two germline ends. Looked up from germline, CDR1 is SGHKS and CDR2 is YYEKEE (reference sequence). The CDR3 length is 15 residues. This CDR3 reads CASSWGSSSNYGYTF. The CDR3 DNA reads TGTGCCAGCAGCTGGGGCAGCTCCTCTAACTATGGCTACACCTTC.

The chain has TRBV6-4 and TRBJ2-3; D is uncertain. The V gene lost 3 bases and the J gene lost 7 bases, with 5 bases spanning the gap. CDR1 and CDR2 from the germline V gene are MRHNA and SNTAGT. CDR3 length: 11 amino acids. DNA of the CDR3: TGTGCCAGCAGTGAAGGGAATACGCAGTATTTT. It is translated as CASSEGNTQYF.

This rearrangement joins TRBV7-2 to TRBJ2-3; 7 nucleotides agree with TRBD2. Germline V gene sequence: CDR1 SGHTA, CDR2 FQGNSA. The CDR3 is 15 residues long. Losses at the gene ends were 5 bases for V and 6 bases for J; bases not matched to a gene: 11. The CDR3 DNA sequence: TGTGCCAGCAGCGCCGTTTGGGGGGGAAGCGATACGCAGTATTTT. The encoded protein is CASSAVWGGSDTQYF.

The V and J genes are TRBV28 and TRBJ2-6, with 8 bases that match TRBD1. V gave up 7 bases and J gave up 4 bases; unmatched junction bases: 3. Germline V gives CDR1 MDHEN, CDR2 SYDVKM. CDR3 size: 14 residues. DNA of the CDR3: TGTGCCAGCACACAGGGGGGCGGGGCCAACGTCCTGACTTTC. This codes for CASTQGGGANVLTF.

The chain joins TRBV21-1 to TRBJ1-2. TRBV21-1 is a documented pseudogene. CDR3 size: 17 residues. CDR3 nucleotides: TGTGCCAGCAGCAAACTAACCTCGGACCGACGAATCTATGGCTACACCTTC. Its protein product is CASSKLTSDRRIYGYTF.

This chain links TRBV2 with TRBJ2-5, with 8 bases lining up with TRBD1. The J call may be in error: the DNA end matches TRBJ2-7 better. CDR3 length: 13 residues. Germline loops: CDR1 SNHLY, CDR2 FYNNEI. The CDR3, as DNA: TGTGCCAGCACAGGGGGCCTTTGGTACGAGCAGTACTTC. Translation gives CASTGGLWYEQYF.

The chain is built from TRBV6-4 and TRBJ1-1, with TRBD1 matching over 7 bases. Trimming cost V 6 bases and J 3 bases; bases outside gene matches: 10. Looked up from germline, CDR1 is MRHNA and CDR2 is SNTAGT. CDR3 length: 15 residues. The CDR3 here is CASRPGAGGDTEAFF. The CDR3 DNA sequence: TGTGCCAGCAGGCCCGGGGCAGGGGGGGACACTGAAGCTTTCTTT.

The gene calls are TRBV6-6 and TRBJ2-1, with D uncertain. V was pared by 4 bases and J by 0 bases, with 7 bases between. Germline V gene sequence: CDR1 MNHNY, CDR2 SVGAGI (reference sequence). The CDR3 loop spans 14 amino acids. CDR3 residues: CASSSPSSYNEQFF. CDR3 coding DNA: TGTGCCAGCAGTTCCCCCAGCTCCTACAATGAGCAGTTCTTC.

V is TRBV20-1 and J is TRBJ1-1; no clear D gene. This CDR3 contains 11 residues. Trimming took 0 bases from V and 4 from J, leaving 3 bases between them. The germline V gene encodes CDR1 DFQATT and CDR2 SNEGSKA (reference sequence). The CDR3 protein is CSARDSTEAFF. In nucleotides, the CDR3 is TGCAGTGCTAGAGACAGCACTGAAGCTTTCTTT.

The chain couples TRBV27 to TRBJ1-2; 7 bases match TRBD1. Germline CDR1 is MNHEY and CDR2 is SMNVEV (reference sequence). Trimming took 2 bases from V and 4 from J; bases not matched to a gene: 7. CDR3 length: 15 amino acids. The CDR3 spells CASSLEGARGYGYTF. DNA for the CDR3: TGTGCCAGCAGTTTAGAGGGGGCGCGTGGCTATGGCTACACCTTC.

The chain links TRBV30 to TRBJ2-1; D may be TRBD1 (7 bases). V was shortened by 4 bases and J by 0 bases, with 16 bases between the two germline ends. This CDR3 has 16 amino acids. Germline V gene lookup returns CDR1 GTSNPN and CDR2 SVGIG (reference sequence). This chain's CDR3 is CAWKGAGGSSYNEQFF. The CDR3 coding sequence is TGTGCCTGGAAGGGGGCAGGGGGGAGCTCCTACAATGAGCAGTTCTTC.

This chain connects TRBV4-3 to TRBJ1-2; D remains unclear. CDR3 length equals 16 residues. Germline V gene sequence: CDR1 LGHNA, CDR2 YSLEER. The germline V and J ends were trimmed by 0 bases and 4 bases, with 15 bases remaining between them. CDR3 region: CASSQDPRASPYGYTF. The DNA for the CDR3 is TGCGCCAGCAGCCAAGACCCCCGGGCTTCGCCCTATGGCTACACCTTC.

The chain has TRBV5-1 and TRBJ2-2, with 8 bases aligning to TRBD2. CDR3 length: 16 amino acids. The V gene end was trimmed by 1 base and the J gene end by 4 bases; junction bases not matched to a gene: 6. In germline, CDR1 is SGHRS, CDR2 YFSETQ. Here the CDR3 reads CASSLSTSGATGELFF. As DNA, the CDR3 is TGCGCCAGCAGCTTGTCAACTAGCGGAGCCACCGGGGAGCTGTTTTTT.

The chain employs TRBV7-2 and TRBJ1-6, with D uncertain. This CDR3 is built from 12 residues. The germline V gene encodes CDR1 SGHTA and CDR2 FQGNSA. V dropped 6 bases and J dropped 7 bases, with 7 bases sitting between them. The CDR3 sequence is CASSTPNSPLHF. DNA for the CDR3: TGTGCCAGCAGTACGCCAAATTCACCCCTCCACTTT.

This clone was seen a single time. The rearrangement uses TRBV9 and TRBJ2-1; 10 bases match TRBD1. Germline CDR1 is SGDLS and CDR2 is YYNGEE. The CDR3 totals 15 residues. Germline trimming cut 4 bases from V and 9 bases from J; bases unmatched to any gene: 10. CDR3 loop: CASSSGTGEYPEQFF. DNA of the CDR3: TGTGCCAGCAGCAGCGGGACAGGGGAGTATCCTGAGCAGTTCTTC.

This sequence joins TRBV19 and TRBJ1-1; a weak D match, TRBD1 (6 bases). This CDR3 has 13 amino acids. The V gene's germline CDR1 is LNHDA and CDR2 SQIVND (reference sequence). Trimming removed 6 bases at V and 8 bases at J, with 16 bases between. CDR3: CASRGHHMEEAFF. CDR3 bases: TGTGCCAGTAGGGGACACCACATGGAAGAAGCTTTCTTT.

A single count supports this clone. The chain has TRBV11-2 and TRBJ2-3, with 13 positions matching TRBD2. This CDR3 comprises 16 residues. Unmatched junction bases numbered 3, after V lost 5 bases and J lost 1 base. The V gene's germline CDR1 is SGHAT and CDR2 FQNNGV. The CDR3 protein is CASSATSGGGTDTQYF. CDR3 nucleotides: TGTGCCAGCAGCGCCACTAGCGGGGGGGGCACAGATACGCAGTATTTT.

The chain uses TRBV7-8 and TRBJ2-2; D is unclear. Looked up from germline, CDR1 is SGHVS and CDR2 is FQNEAQ. The CDR3 runs 17 residues. V was shortened by 4 bases and J by 7 bases, with 22 bases between the two germline ends. The CDR3 nucleotides are TGTGCCAGCAGCTCCATGACCGGACGGACCCCAGGCGGGGAGCTGTTTTTT. This codes for CASSSMTGRTPGGELFF.

The V gene is TRBV7-9, the J gene TRBJ1-1; 8 nucleotides match TRBD1. This CDR3 has 15 amino acids. Trimming cost V 4 bases and J 7 bases; bases outside gene matches: 11. Germline CDR1 and CDR2: SEHNR and FQNEAQ (reference sequence). The CDR3 DNA is TGTGCCAGCAGCTCCCCGACAGGGGAGGACATTGAAGCTTTCTTT. Protein product: CASSSPTGEDIEAFF.

V gene TRBV6-6 combines with J gene TRBJ1-1; possible D gene TRBD1, 5 bases. The germline V gene has CDR1 MNHNY and CDR2 SVGAGI (reference sequence). V was clipped by 6 bases and J by 4 bases, with 15 bases between them. The length of the CDR3 is 14 residues. The CDR3 bases are TGTGCCAGCAGACCCCTCAGGGAAATCACTGAAGCTTTCTTT. Its translation: CASRPLREITEAFF.

This chain joins TRBV5-1 and TRBJ1-4; possible D gene TRBD1, 6 bases. Looked up from germline, CDR1 is SGHRS and CDR2 is YFSETQ. The length of the CDR3 is 13 residues. Trimming took 4 bases from V and 8 from J, leaving 12 bases between them. The CDR3 nucleotides read TGCGCCAGCAGCATAGGGACAAGGGAAAAACTGTTTTTT. It yields the protein CASSIGTREKLFF. Full variable domain (remainder filled in from reference TRBV5-1 and TRBJ1-4): KAGVTQTPRYLIKTRGQQVTLSCSPISGHRSVSWYQQTPGQGLQFLFEYFSETQRNKGNFPGRFSGRQFSNSRSEMNVSTLELGDSALYLCASSIGTREKLFFGSGTQLSVL.

This clone has a single count. The gene calls are TRBV5-6 and TRBJ2-5; 10 bases map to TRBD1. J gave up 4 bases and V 5 bases, and 11 bases lay outside the gene matches. Germline V gene lookup returns CDR1 SGHDT and CDR2 YYEEEE. The CDR3 loop spans 16 amino acids. CDR3 loop: CASSEDGTGVRETQYF. The CDR3 bases are TGTGCCAGCAGTGAGGATGGGACAGGGGTACGAGAGACCCAGTACTTC.